The 18 T cell receptor beta chains given below trace back to one sample, sequenced in a study of blood T cell repertoires in COVID-19. Measured with immunoSEQ multiplex PCR; TCRdb has only the in-frame clones, and not every one. Among about 160,000 clones listed, just over 90% were seen once. The sequencing input was peripheral blood. These receptors were collected from a man in his late teens or twenties with acute or convalescent COVID-19.

The chain has TRBV6-2 or TRBV6-3 and TRBJ2-7, with TRBD1 matching over 9 bases. This CDR3 spans 14 amino acids. The V and J ends lost 6 bases and 3 bases, in that order; junction bases with no gene match: 6. The V gene's germline CDR1 is MNHEY and CDR2 SVGEGT. CDR3 bases: TGTGCCAGCAGCTTGGACAGGGGTTTCTACGAGCAGTACTTC. Translated: CASSLDRGFYEQYF.

This rearrangement joins TRBV19 to TRBJ2-3; the match to TRBD1 covers 7 bases. Germline V gives CDR1 LNHDA, CDR2 SQIVND (reference sequence). V shed 7 bases and J 8 bases; nucleotides not matched to a gene: 12. This CDR3 is built from 14 residues. For the CDR3, the DNA is TGTGCCAGTAAGGGGACAGACGAGGCTACTACGCAGTATTTT. As protein: CASKGTDEATTQYF.

CDR3 sequence (DNA): TGTGCCAGCACCCGGGGGGCTGGAAACACCATATATTTT. Residues: CASTRGAGNTIYF. The V gene is TRBV6-5, the J gene TRBJ1-3; tentative D call: TRBD1 (5 bases). This CDR3 spans 13 amino acids. Germline CDR1 reads MNHEY; CDR2 reads SVGAGI. The germline V and J ends were trimmed by 7 bases and 2 bases, with 9 bases remaining between them.

The chain links TRBV11-2 to TRBJ2-1; tentatively, D is TRBD2 (5 bases). The CDR3 covers 18 residues. Trimming cost V 0 bases and J 4 bases, with 19 bases left between them. The V gene's germline CDR1 is SGHAT and CDR2 FQNNGV. For the CDR3, the DNA is TGTGCCAGCAGCTTAGATCTATTGAGGCTAGCAGATTACAATGAGCAGTTCTTC. This encodes CASSLDLLRLADYNEQFF.

This rearrangement joins TRBV18 to TRBJ1-1, with TRBD1 matching over 7 bases. Germline CDR1 is KGHSH and CDR2 is LQKENI. Trimming at V came to 3 bases and at J to 3 bases, leaving 7 bases not matched to a gene. The CDR3 is made up of 15 amino acids. The CDR3 loop is CASSPWDSPHTEAFF. The DNA for the CDR3 is TGTGCCAGCTCACCGTGGGACAGCCCTCACACTGAAGCTTTCTTT.

A single count supports this clone. The CDR3: CASSRGGYYGYTF. The CDR3 coding sequence is TGTGCCAGCAGCCGAGGAGGCTACTATGGCTACACCTTC. The chain uses TRBV5-5 and TRBJ1-2; no firm D call. Trimming took off 4 bases at V and 3 bases at J, with 10 bases between the two ends. The CDR3 spans 13 residues. In germline, CDR1 is SGHKS, CDR2 YYEKEE (reference sequence).

This clone came up a few times. The chain carries TRBV14 and TRBJ2-1; D gene ambiguous. Germline V gene data show CDR1 as SGHDN and CDR2 as FVKESK. The CDR3 covers 16 residues. V lost 0 bases, J lost 0 bases, and 9 bases lay in between. The CDR3 region has the DNA TGTGCCAGCAGCCAAGACGCAGGCCTCTCCTACAATGAGCAGTTCTTC. This codes for CASSQDAGLSYNEQFF.

The rearrangement uses TRBV19 and TRBJ2-3, with TRBD2 matching over 8 bases. CDR1 and CDR2 (germline): LNHDA, SQIVND (reference sequence). CDR3 length: 16 residues. V shed 3 bases, J shed 2 bases, and the junction held 7 bases outside the gene matches. The CDR3, as DNA: TGTGCCAGTAGTATTCCAGCGGGAGCGGTCACAGATACGCAGTATTTT. Translating gives CASSIPAGAVTDTQYF.

The CDR3 DNA sequence: TGCAGCGTTGTGACAGCTATCTATGGCTACACCTTC. It encodes CSVVTAIYGYTF. This chain uses TRBV29-1 with TRBJ1-2; weak D call: TRBD1 (5 bases). The CDR3 is made up of 12 amino acids. V was trimmed by 4 bases and J by 4 bases, leaving 10 bases between them. From germline, CDR1 is SQVTM and CDR2 ANQGSEA. Using reference TRBV29-1 and TRBJ1-2 for the parts outside the CDR3, the full variable domain is SAVISQKPSRDICQRGTSLTIQCQVDSQVTMMFWYRQQPGQSLTLIATANQGSEATYESGFVIDKFPISRPNLTFSTLTVSNMSPEDSSIYLCSVVTAIYGYTFGSGTRLTVV.

The chain couples TRBV11-2 to TRBJ2-7; TRBD1 agrees at 7 bases. The CDR3 consists of 14 residues. V shed 7 bases and J 1 base; nucleotides not matched to a gene: 7. The germline gives CDR1 SGHAT, CDR2 FQNNGV. CDR3 DNA sequence: TGTGCCAGCAATCGAGACAGGGTGTCCTACGAGCAGTACTTC. Translation gives CASNRDRVSYEQYF.

This clone came up once. V and J are TRBV3-1 (or the pseudogene TRBV3-2) and TRBJ1-1, with D possibly being TRBD1 (6 bases). From germline, CDR1 is LGHDT and CDR2 YNNKEL (reference sequence). V was trimmed by 5 bases and J by 4 bases, leaving 14 bases between them. The CDR3 extends over 14 amino acids. The CDR3 region has the DNA TGTGCCAGCAGCACAACAGGGTCAGGCACTGAAGCTTTCTTT. It is translated as CASSTTGSGTEAFF.

This clone was seen more than once but under ten times. V usage is TRBV6-4 and J usage is TRBJ2-1; 10 bases map to TRBD2. The CDR3 is 16 amino acids. Per germline, CDR1 MRHNA and CDR2 SNTAGT. J gave up 7 bases and V 0 bases, and 6 bases lay outside the gene matches. The chain's CDR3 is CASSDSRLAGANEQFF. The CDR3 coding sequence is TGTGCCAGCAGTGACTCCCGGCTAGCGGGAGCTAATGAGCAGTTCTTC.

V and J are TRBV9 and TRBJ2-1; 14 bases agree with TRBD2. The CDR3 spans 21 residues. The germline V gene has CDR1 SGDLS and CDR2 YYNGEE. The V segment lost 0 bases and the J segment 0 bases; nucleotides outside the gene matches: 11. The CDR3 bases are TGTGCCAGCAGCGTAGACCCCGGGACTAGCGGGAGATCGAGCTCCTACAATGAGCAGTTCTTC. This gives the protein CASSVDPGTSGRSSSYNEQFF.

J is TRBJ2-2 and V is TRBV7-9; D is perhaps TRBD2 (5 bases). Germline CDR1 is SEHNR and CDR2 is FQNEAQ (reference sequence). The CDR3 spans 14 residues. With 6 bases removed from V and 1 base from J, the gap between germline ends came to 9 bases. The CDR3 sequence: CASRDSLNTGELFF. As DNA, the CDR3 is TGTGCCAGCAGGGACTCCTTGAACACCGGGGAGCTGTTTTTT.

This chain joins TRBV2 and TRBJ2-4; 11 bases are a match to TRBD2. The CDR3 loop spans 19 amino acids. V gave up 2 bases and J gave up 3 bases; unmatched junction bases: 12. Germline CDR1 reads SNHLY; CDR2 reads FYNNEI. The CDR3 nucleotides are TGTGCCAGCAGTGAAAGGGGACTAGCGGACCCGTGGGGCAAAAACATTCAGTACTTC. This encodes CASSERGLADPWGKNIQYF.

The rearrangement joins TRBV11-2 to TRBJ2-7; possibly TRBD1 for D (5 bases). This CDR3 has 17 residues. Trimming shortened V by 3 bases and J by 0 bases, and 18 bases separated the two germline ends. Per germline, CDR1 SGHAT and CDR2 FQNNGV. Here the CDR3 reads CASSFQRQGGISYEQYF. For the CDR3, the DNA is TGTGCCAGCAGCTTCCAACGGCAGGGTGGTATCTCCTACGAGCAGTACTTC.

The chain joins TRBV11-3 to TRBJ1-5, with no clear D. Germline V lookup: CDR1 SGHNT, CDR2 YENEEA. CDR3 length: 14 residues. V was pared by 4 bases and J by 5 bases, with 12 bases between. CDR3 coding DNA: TGTGCCAGCAGCTCCGACATCCCTCATCAGCCCCAGCATTTT. It encodes CASSSDIPHQPQHF.

The chain couples TRBV28 to TRBJ1-1; 8 positions agree with TRBD1. The V gene end was trimmed by 7 bases and the J gene end by 1 base; junction bases not matched to a gene: 8. Germline V gene lookup returns CDR1 MDHEN and CDR2 SYDVKM. The CDR3 length is 15 residues. The CDR3 loop is CASTPPTGENTEAFF. CDR3 nucleotides: TGTGCCAGCACCCCTCCGACAGGGGAGAACACTGAAGCTTTCTTT.